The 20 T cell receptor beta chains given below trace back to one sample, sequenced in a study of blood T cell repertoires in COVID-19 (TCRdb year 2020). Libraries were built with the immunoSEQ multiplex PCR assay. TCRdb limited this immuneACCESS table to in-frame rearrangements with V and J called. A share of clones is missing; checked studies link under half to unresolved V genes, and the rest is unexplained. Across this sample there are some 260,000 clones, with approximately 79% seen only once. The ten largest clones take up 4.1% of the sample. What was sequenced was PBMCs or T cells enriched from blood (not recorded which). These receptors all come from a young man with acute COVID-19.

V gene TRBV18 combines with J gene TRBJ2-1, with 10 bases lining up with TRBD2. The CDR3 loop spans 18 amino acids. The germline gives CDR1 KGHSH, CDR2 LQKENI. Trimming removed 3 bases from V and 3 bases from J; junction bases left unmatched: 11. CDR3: CASSPASGGPTIYNEQFF. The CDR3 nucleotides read TGTGCCAGCTCACCGGCTAGCGGGGGACCAACCATCTACAATGAGCAGTTCTTC.

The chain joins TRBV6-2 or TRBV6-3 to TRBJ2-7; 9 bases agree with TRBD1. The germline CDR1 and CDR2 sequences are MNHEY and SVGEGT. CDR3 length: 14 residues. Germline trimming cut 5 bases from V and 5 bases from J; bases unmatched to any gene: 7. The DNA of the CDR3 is TGTGCCAGCAGTCAGCGGACAGGGGCCAACGAGCAGTACGTC. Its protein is CASSQRTGANEQYV.

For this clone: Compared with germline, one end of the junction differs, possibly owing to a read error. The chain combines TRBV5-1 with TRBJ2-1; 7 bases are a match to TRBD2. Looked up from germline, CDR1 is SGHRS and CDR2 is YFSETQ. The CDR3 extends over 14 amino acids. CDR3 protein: CVSREGLIGDEQFF. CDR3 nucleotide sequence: TGTGTCAGCAGGGAGGGGTTGATTGGGGATGAGCAGTTCTTC.

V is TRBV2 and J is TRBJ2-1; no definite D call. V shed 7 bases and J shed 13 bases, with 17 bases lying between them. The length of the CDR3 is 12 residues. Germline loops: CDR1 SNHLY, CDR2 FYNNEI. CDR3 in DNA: TGTGCCAGCATCGGCGGCCCCTCCCAACAGTTCTTC. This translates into CASIGGPSQQFF. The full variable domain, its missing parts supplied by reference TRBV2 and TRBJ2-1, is EPEVTQTPSHQVTQMGQEVILRCVPISNHLYFYWYRQILGQKVEFLVSFYNNEISEKSEIFDDQFSVERPDGSNFTLKIRSTKLEDSAMYFCASIGGPSQQFFGPGTRLTVL.

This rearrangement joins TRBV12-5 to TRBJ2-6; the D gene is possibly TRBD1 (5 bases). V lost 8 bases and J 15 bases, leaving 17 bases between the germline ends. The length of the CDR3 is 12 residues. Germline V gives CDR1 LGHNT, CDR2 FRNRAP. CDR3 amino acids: CASSQGHYNLTF. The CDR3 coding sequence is TGTGCTAGTTCGCAGGGTCACTACAACCTGACTTTC.

The DNA for the CDR3 is TGTGCCAGCAGCTTAGCGAGGTCAGGGTGGGACAATCAGCCCCAGCATTTT. Residues: CASSLARSGWDNQPQHF. The chain links TRBV7-8 to TRBJ1-5; D might be TRBD1 (5 bases). The length of the CDR3 is 17 residues. Trimming left V 0 bases short and J 3 bases short, with 15 bases between. Germline values: CDR1 SGHVS, CDR2 FQNEAQ.

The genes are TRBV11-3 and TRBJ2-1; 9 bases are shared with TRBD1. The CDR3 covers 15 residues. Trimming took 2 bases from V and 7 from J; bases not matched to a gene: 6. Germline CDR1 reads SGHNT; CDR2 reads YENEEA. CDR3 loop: CASSLSGQGGNEQFF. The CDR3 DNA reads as TGTGCCAGCAGCTTATCGGGACAGGGAGGAAATGAGCAGTTCTTC.

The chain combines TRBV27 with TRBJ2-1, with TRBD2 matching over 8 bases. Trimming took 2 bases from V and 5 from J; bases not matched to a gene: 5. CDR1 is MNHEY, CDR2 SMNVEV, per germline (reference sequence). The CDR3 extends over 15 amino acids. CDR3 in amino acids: CASSLRRGANNEQFF. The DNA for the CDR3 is TGTGCCAGCAGTTTAAGGCGGGGGGCGAACAATGAGCAGTTCTTC.

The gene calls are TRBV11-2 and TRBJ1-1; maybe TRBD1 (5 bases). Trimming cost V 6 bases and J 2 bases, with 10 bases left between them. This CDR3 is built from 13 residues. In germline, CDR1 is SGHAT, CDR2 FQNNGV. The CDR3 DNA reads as TGTGCCAGCAGTTTCCAGGGAAACACTGAAGCTTTCTTT. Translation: CASSFQGNTEAFF.

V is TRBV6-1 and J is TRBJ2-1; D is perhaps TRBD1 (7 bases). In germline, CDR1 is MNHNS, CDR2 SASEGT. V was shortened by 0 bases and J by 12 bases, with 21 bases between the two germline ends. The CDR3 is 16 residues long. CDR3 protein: CASSEALQWGDRGQFF. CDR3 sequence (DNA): TGTGCCAGCAGTGAAGCGCTTCAATGGGGGGACAGAGGGCAGTTCTTC.

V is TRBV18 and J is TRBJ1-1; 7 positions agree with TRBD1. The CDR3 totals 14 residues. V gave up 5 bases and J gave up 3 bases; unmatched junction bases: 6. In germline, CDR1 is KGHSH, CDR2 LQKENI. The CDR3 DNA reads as TGTGCCAGCTCAGTCTACCAGGGGGACACTGAAGCTTTCTTT. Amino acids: CASSVYQGDTEAFF.

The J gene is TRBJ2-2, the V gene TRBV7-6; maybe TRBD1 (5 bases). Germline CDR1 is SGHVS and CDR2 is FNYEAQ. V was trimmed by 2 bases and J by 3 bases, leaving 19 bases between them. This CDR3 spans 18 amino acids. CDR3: CASSLYGPRALDTGELFF. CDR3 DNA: TGTGCCAGCAGCTTATATGGTCCCAGGGCCCTAGACACCGGGGAGCTGTTTTTT.

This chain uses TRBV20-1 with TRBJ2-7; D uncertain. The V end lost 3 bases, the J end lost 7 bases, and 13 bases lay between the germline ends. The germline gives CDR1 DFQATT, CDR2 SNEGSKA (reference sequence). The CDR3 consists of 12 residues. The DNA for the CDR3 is TGCAGTGCTAGTTCCCCCTCCCGGGAGCAGTACGTC. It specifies CSASSPSREQYV.

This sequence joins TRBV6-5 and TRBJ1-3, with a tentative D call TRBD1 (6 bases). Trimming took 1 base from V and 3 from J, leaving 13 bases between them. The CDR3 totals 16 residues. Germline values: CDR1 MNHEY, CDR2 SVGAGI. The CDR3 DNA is TGTGCCAGCAGTTACTGGGGGCGCGGTAGTGGAAACACCATATATTTT. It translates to CASSYWGRGSGNTIYF.

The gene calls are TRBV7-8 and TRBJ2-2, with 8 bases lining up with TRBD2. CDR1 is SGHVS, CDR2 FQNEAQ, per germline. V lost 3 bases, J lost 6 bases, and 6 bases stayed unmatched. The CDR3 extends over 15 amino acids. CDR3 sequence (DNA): TGTGCCAGCAGCTTCCCGGGACTAGACGCCGGGGAGCTGTTTTTT. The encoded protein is CASSFPGLDAGELFF.

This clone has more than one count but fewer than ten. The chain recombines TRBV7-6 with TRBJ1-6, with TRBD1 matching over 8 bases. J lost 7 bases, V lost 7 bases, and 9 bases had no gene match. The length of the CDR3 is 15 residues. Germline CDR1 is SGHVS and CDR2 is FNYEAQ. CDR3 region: CASTQTGTGNSPLHF. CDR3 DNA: TGTGCCAGCACCCAAACCGGGACAGGAAATTCACCCCTCCACTTT.

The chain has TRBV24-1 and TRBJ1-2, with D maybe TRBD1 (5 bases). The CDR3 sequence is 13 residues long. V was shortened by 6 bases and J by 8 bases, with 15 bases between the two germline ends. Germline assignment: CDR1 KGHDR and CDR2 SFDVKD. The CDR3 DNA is TGTGCCACCAGTCTGGGGGGGGATTGGGGCTACACCTTC. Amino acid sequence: CATSLGGDWGYTF.

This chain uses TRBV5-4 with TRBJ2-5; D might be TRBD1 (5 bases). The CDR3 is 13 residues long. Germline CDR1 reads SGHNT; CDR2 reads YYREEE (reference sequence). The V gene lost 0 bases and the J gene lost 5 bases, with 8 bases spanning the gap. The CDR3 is CASSLDRWETQYF. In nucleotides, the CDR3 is TGTGCCAGCAGCTTGGACAGGTGGGAGACCCAGTACTTC.

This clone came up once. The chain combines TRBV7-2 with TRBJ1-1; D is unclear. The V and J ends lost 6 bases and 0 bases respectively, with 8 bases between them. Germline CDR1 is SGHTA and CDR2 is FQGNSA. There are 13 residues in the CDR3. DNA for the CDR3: TGTGCCAGCAGGCGAGTACTGAACACTGAAGCTTTCTTT. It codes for CASRRVLNTEAFF.

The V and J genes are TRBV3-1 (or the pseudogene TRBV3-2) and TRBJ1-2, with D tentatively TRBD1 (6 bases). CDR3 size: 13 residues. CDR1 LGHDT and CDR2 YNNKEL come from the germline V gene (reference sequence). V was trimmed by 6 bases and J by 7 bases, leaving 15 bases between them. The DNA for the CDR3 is TGTGCCAGCAGGACAGGAGGCCGTCCTGGCTACACCTTC. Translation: CASRTGGRPGYTF.